Given below is one TCR beta chain in context. CDR1 GTSNPN and CDR2 SVGIG come from the germline V gene (reference sequence). V was clipped by 5 bases and J by 9 bases, with 17 bases between them. The CDR3 length is 14 residues. This specimen belongs to a study of control samples from healthy donors and cancer patients. Libraries were prepared by immunoSEQ multiplex PCR; TCRdb keeps only in-frame clonotypes and omits some of them. The repertoire holds roughly 95,000 clones, 85% to 90% seen once, with roughly 15% in the top ten. The receptor was isolated from a man aged 25-40 years in good health. Sequences were obtained from blood. The chain recombines TRBV30 with TRBJ1-6; the D is unclear. CDR3 amino acids: CAWRPGSGSSPLHF. The CDR3, as DNA: TGTGCCTGGCGACCGGGATCCGGGAGTTCACCCCTCCACTTT.